This T cell receptor beta chain emerged from a study of blood T cell repertoires in COVID-19. About the study: T cells, B-cell-depleted T cells, or PBMCs provided the cDNA or gDNA that served as material.

Germline CDR1 SGHRS, CDR2 YFSETQ. The CDR3 is 14 residues long. After removal of 4 bases from V and 3 bases from J, the junction contained 1 base not matched to a gene. Data came from immunoSEQ multiplex PCR; TCRdb stores just in-frame clones and leaves some out. The table has 210,000 or so clones, more than 80% seen once. The sequencing sample was made of PBMCs or T cells enriched from blood (not recorded which). The chain has TRBV5-1 and TRBJ2-2, with TRBD1 matching over 9 bases. The receptor's source is a man in his 60s who had recovered from COVID-19. The CDR3 spells CASSRDRDTGELFF. The CDR3, as DNA: TGCGCCAGCAGCCGGGACAGGGACACCGGGGAGCTGTTTTTT.